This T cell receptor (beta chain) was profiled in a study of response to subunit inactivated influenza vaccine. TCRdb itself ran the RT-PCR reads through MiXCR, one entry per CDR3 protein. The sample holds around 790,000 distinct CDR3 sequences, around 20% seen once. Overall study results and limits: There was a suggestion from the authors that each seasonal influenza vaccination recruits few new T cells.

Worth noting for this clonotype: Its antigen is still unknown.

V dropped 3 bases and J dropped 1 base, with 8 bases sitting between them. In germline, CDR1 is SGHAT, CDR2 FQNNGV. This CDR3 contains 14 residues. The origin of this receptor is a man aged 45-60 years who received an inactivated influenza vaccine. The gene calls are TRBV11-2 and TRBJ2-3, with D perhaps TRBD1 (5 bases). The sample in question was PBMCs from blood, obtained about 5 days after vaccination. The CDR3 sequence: CASSFAGRTDTQYF. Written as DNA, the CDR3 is TGTGCCAGCAGCTTCGCAGGGCGCACAGATACGCAGTATTTT.